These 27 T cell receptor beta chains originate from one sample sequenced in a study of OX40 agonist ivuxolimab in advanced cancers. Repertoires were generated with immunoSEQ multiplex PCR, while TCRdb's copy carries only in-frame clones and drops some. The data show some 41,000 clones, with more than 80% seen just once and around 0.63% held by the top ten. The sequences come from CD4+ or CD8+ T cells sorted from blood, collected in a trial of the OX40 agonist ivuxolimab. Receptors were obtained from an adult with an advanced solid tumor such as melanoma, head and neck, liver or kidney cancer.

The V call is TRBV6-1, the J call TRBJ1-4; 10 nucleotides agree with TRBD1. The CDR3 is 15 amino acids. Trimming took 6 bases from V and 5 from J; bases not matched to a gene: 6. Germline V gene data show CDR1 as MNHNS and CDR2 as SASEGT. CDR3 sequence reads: CASRPTGGTNEKLFF. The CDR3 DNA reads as TGTGCCAGCAGACCGACAGGGGGCACGAATGAAAAACTGTTTTTT.

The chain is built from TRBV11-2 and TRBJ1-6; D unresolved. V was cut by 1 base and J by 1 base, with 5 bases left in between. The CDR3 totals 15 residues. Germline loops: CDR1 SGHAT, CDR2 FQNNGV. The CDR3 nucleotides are TGTGCCAGCAGCTTAGGGGGATCCTATAATTCACCCCTCCACTTT. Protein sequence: CASSLGGSYNSPLHF.

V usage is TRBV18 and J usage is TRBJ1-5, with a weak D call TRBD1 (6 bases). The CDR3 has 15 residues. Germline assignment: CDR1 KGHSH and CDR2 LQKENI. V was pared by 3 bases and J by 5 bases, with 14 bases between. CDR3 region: CASSPVRGPDQPQHF. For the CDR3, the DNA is TGTGCCAGCTCACCCGTCAGGGGTCCAGATCAGCCCCAGCATTTT.

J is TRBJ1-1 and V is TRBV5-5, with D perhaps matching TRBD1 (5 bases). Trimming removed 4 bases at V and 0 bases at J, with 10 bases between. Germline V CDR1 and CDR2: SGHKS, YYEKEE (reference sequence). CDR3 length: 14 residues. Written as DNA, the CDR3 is TGTGCCAGCAGCCAGTCAGGGTTGAACACTGAAGCTTTCTTT. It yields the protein CASSQSGLNTEAFF.

The CDR3 reads CASSLVPRGGGQPQHF. In DNA, the CDR3 is TGTGCCAGCAGCTTAGTTCCCCGGGGGGGCGGCCAGCCCCAGCATTTT. The J gene is TRBJ1-5, the V gene TRBV7-9, with a weak D call TRBD1 (6 bases). The CDR3 covers 16 residues. CDR1 and CDR2 from the germline V gene are SEHNR and FQNEAQ (reference sequence). Trimming removed 1 base from V and 7 bases from J, with 17 bases in between.

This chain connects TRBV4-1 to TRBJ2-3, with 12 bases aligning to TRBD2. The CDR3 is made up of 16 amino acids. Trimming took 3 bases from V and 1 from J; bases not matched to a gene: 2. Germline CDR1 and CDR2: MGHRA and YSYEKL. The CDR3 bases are TGCGCCAGCAGCCATCGGACTAGCGGGGGCACAGATACGCAGTATTTT. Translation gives CASSHRTSGGTDTQYF.

The CDR3 DNA reads as TGTGCCAGCTCACTTATGCAGGGTAAGAACACTGAAGCTTTCTTT. This translates into CASSLMQGKNTEAFF. The chain has TRBV18 and TRBJ1-1, with D perhaps TRBD1 (5 bases). Trimming took off 4 bases at V and 1 base at J, with 13 bases between the two ends. In germline, CDR1 is KGHSH, CDR2 LQKENI. This CDR3 contains 15 residues.

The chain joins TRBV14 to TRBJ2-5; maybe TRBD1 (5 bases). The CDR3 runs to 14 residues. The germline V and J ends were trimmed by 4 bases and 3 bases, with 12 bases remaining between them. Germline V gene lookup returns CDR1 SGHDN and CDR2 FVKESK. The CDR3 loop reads CASSPRAGKETQYF. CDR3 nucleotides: TGTGCCAGCAGCCCTCGGGCAGGGAAAGAGACCCAGTACTTC.

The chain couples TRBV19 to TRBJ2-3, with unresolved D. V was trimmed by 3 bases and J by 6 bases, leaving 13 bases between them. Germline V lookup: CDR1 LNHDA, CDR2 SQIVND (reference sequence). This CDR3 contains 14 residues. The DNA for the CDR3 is TGTGCCAGTAGTATTGGAGTGGCCTCGGATACGCAGTATTTT. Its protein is CASSIGVASDTQYF. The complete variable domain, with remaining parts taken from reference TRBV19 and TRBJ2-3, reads DGGITQSPKYLFRKEGQNVTLSCEQNLNHDAMYWYRQDPGQGLRLIYYSQIVNDFQKGDIAEGYSVSREKKESFPLTVTSAQKNPTAFYLCASSIGVASDTQYFGPGTRLTVL.

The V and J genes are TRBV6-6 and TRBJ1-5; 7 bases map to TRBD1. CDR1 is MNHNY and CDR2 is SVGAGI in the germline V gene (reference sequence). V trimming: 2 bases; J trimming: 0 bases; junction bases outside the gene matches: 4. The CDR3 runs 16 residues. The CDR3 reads CASSYPGQDSNQPQHF. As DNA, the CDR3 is TGTGCCAGCAGTTACCCCGGACAGGATAGCAATCAGCCCCAGCATTTT.

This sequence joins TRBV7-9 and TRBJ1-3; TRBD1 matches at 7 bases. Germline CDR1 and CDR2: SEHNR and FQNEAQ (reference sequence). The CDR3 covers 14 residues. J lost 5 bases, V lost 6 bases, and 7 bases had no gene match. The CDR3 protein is CASRSDRARNTIYF. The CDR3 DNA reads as TGTGCCAGCAGGTCTGACAGGGCCCGAAACACCATATATTTT. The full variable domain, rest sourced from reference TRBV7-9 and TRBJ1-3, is DTGVSQNPRHKITKRGQNVTFRCDPISEHNRLYWYRQTLGQGPEFLTYFQNEAQLEKSRLLSDRFSAERPKGSFSTLEIQRTEQGDSAMYLCASRSDRARNTIYFGEGSWLTVV.

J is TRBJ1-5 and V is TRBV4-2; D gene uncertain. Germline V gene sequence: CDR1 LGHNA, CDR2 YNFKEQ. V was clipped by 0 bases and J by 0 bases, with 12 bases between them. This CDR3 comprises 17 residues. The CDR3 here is CASSQERQSYSNQPQHF. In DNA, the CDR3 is TGTGCCAGCAGCCAAGAACGGCAGTCTTATAGCAATCAGCCCCAGCATTTT.

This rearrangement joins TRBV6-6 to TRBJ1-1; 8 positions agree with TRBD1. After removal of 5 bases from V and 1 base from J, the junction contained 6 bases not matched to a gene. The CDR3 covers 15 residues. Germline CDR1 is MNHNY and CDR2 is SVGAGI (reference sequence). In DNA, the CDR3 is TGTGCCAGCAGTCATTGGGACAGGCCGAACACTGAAGCTTTCTTT. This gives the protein CASSHWDRPNTEAFF.

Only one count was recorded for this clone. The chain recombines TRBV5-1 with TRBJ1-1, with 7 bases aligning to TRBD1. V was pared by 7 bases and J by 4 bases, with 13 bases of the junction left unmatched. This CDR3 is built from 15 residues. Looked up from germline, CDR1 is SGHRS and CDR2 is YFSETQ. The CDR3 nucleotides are TGCGCCAGCGTACCGGTGACAGGGATCGGCACTGAAGCTTTCTTT. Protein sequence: CASVPVTGIGTEAFF.

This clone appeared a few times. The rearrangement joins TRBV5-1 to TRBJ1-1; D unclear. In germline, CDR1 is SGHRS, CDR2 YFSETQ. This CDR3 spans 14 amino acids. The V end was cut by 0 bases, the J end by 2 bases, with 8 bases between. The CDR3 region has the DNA TGCGCCAGCAGCTTGGATGGGAAAAACACTGAAGCTTTCTTT. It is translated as CASSLDGKNTEAFF.

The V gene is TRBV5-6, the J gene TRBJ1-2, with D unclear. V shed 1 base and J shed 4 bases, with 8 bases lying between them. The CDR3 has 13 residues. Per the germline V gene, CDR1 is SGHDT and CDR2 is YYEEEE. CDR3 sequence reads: CASSLWQFYGYTF. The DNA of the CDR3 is TGTGCCAGCAGCTTGTGGCAGTTCTATGGCTACACCTTC.

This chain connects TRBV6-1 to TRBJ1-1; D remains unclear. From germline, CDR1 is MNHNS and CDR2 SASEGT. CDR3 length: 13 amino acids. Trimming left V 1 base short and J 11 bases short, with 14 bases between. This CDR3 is CASSEVGGVPAFF. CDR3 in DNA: TGTGCCAGCAGTGAAGTAGGCGGAGTTCCGGCTTTCTTT.

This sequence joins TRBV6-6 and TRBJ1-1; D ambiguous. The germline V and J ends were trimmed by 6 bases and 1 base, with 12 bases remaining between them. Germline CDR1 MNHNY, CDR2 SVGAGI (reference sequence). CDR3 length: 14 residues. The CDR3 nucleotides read TGTGCCAGCAGCAACGCAGGAGGGAACACTGAAGCTTTCTTT. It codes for CASSNAGGNTEAFF.

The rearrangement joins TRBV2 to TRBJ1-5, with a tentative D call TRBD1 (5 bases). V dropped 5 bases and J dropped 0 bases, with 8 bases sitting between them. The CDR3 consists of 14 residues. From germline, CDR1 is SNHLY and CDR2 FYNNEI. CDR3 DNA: TGTGCCAGCAGTCGACAGCTTAGCAATCAGCCCCAGCATTTT. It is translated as CASSRQLSNQPQHF.

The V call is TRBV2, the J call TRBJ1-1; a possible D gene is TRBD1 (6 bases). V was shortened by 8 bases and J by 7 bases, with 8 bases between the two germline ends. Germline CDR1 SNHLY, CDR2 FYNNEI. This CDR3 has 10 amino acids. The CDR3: CASAQGEAFF. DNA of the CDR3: TGTGCCAGCGCACAGGGTGAAGCTTTCTTT.

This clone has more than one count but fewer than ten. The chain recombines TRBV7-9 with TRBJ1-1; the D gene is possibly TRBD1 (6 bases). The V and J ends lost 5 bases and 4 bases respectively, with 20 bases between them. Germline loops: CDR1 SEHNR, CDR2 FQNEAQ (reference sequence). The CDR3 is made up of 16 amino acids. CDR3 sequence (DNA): TGTGCCAGCAGCCCGTCCCGCAGACAGGACACCACTGAAGCTTTCTTT. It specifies CASSPSRRQDTTEAFF.

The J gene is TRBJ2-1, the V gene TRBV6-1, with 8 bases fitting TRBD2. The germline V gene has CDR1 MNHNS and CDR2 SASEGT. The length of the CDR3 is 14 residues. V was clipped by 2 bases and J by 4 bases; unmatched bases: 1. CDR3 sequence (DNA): TGTGCCAGCAGTGAAAGCGGGGGTTACAATGAGCAGTTCTTC. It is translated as CASSESGGYNEQFF.

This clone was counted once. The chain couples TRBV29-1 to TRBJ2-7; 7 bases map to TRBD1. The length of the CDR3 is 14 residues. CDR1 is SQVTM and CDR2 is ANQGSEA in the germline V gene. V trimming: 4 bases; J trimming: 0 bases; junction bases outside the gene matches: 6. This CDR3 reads CSVGSYRGSYEQYF. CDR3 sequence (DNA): TGCAGCGTTGGAAGCTACAGGGGCTCCTACGAGCAGTACTTC.

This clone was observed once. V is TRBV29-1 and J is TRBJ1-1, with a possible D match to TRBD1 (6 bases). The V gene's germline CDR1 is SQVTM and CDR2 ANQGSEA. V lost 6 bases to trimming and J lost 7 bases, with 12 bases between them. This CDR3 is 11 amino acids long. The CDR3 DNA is TGCAGCGTCGTCGGACAGATTGAAGCTTTCTTT. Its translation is CSVVGQIEAFF.

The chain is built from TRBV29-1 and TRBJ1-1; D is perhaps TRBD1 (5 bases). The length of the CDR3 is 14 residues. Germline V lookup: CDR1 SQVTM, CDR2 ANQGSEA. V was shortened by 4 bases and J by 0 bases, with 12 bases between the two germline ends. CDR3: CSVARGTLNTEAFF. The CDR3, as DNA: TGCAGCGTTGCGCGGGGGACCTTGAACACTGAAGCTTTCTTT.

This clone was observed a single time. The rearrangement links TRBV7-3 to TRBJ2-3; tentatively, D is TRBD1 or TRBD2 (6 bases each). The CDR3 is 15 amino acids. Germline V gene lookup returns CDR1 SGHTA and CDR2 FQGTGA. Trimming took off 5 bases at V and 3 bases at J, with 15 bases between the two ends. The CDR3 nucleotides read TGTGCCAGCAGCCCAACCCGGGGGCTGACAGATACGCAGTATTTT. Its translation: CASSPTRGLTDTQYF. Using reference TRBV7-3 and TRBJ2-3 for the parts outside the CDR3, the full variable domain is GAGVSQTPSNKVTEKGKYVELRCDPISGHTALYWYRQSLGQGPEFLIYFQGTGAADDSGLPNDRFFAVRPEGSVSTLKIQRTERGDSAVYLCASSPTRGLTDTQYFGPGTRLTVL.

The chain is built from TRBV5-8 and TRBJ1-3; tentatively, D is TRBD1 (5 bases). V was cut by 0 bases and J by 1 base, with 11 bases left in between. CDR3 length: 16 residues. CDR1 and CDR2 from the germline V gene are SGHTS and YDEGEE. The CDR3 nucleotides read TGTGCCAGCAGCTTGGCCCAAAGGGGTTCTGGAAACACCATATATTTT. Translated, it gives CASSLAQRGSGNTIYF.